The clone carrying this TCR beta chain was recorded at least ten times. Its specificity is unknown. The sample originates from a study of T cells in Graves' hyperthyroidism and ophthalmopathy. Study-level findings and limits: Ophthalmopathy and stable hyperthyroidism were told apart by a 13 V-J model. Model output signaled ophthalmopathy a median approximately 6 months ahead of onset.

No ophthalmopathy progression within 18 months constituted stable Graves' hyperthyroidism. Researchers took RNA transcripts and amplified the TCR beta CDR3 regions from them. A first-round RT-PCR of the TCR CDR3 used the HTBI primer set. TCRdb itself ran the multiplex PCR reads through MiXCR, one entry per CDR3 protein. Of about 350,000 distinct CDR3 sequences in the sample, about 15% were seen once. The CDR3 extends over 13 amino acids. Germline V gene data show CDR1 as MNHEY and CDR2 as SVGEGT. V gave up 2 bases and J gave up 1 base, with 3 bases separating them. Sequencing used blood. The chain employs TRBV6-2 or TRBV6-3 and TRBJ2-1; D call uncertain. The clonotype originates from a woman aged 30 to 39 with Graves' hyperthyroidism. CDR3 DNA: TGTGCCAGCAGTTACGCGTCCTACAATGAGCAGTTCTTC. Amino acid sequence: CASSYASYNEQFF.